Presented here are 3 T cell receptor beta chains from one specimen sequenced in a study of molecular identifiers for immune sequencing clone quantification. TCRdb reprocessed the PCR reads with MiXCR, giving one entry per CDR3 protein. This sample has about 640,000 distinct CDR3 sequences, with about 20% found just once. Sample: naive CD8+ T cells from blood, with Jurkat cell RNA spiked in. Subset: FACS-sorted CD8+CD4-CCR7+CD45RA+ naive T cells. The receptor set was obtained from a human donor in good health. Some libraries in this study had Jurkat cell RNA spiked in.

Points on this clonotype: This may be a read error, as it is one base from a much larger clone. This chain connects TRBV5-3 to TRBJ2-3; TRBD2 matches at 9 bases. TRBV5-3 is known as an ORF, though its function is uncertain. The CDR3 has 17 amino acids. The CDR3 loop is CASSLRGGGAVTDAQYF. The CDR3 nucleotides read TGTGCCAGCAGCTTGCGGGGCGGGGGGGCTGTCACAGATGCGCAGTATTTT.

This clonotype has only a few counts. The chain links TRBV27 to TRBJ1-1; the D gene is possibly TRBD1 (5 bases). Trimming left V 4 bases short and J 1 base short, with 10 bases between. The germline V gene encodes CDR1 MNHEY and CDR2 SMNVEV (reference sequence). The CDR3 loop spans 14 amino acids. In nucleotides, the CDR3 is TGTGCCAGCAGTTCGGGGCTGGGGAACACTGAAGCTTTCTTT. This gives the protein CASSSGLGNTEAFF.

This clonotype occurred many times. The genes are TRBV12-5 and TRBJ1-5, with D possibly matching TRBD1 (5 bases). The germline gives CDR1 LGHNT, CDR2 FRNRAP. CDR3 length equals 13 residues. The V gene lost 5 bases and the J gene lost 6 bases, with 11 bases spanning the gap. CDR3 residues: CASGPGIAQPQHF. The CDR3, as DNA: TGTGCTAGTGGTCCAGGGATCGCTCAGCCCCAGCATTTT. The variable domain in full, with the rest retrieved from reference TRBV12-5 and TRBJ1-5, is DARVTQTPRHKVTEMGQEVTMRCQPILGHNTVFWYRQTMMQGLELLAYFRNRAPLDDSGMPKDRFSAEMPDATLATLKIQPSEPRDSAVYFCASGPGIAQPQHFGDGTRLSIL.